This T cell receptor (beta chain) was sequenced for a study of cytomegalovirus exposure and HLA in healthy donors (dated by TCRdb to 2015 to 2018). The study in broad terms: In an earlier analysis of 587 of the donors, less than 350 Gb of sequence data and 117 million unique TCR beta sequences from 180 million or so T cells were reported. On average, around 240,000 unique TCR beta nucleotide sequences were sequenced per donor among 398 genotyped donors of the cohort, with roughly 20% of those sequences being non-productive. Around 300 gigabases of sequencing data and approximately 93 million unique TCR sequences were included in an early release covering several hundred HLA-typed donors. All discovery cohort repertoires had been generated using a single sequencing platform. To predict cytomegalovirus infection status, the study brought together high-throughput TCR immunosequencing, statistical association of individual TCRs with disease status, and machine learning. The aim of the study was to test whether cataloging public T cell receptors could identify signatures of past pathogen exposure. Along with the approximately 620-subject first cohort, a separate validation cohort of approximately 110 different subjects was used. Of the roughly 390 genotyped donors, 81% were placed in the genetic ancestry cluster associated with self-reported Caucasian donors. Both class I and class II loci were covered by HLA typing, at four-digit resolution. A later analysis re-analyzed previously published TCR beta repertoires from approximately 670 donors and added high-resolution HLA genotyping to study TCR occurrence patterns. Using immunosequencing, the study profiled T cell repertoires from fewer than 850 subjects and related those repertoires to cytomegalovirus serostatus. An earlier analysis of approximately 630 of the donors applied high-throughput TCR beta sequencing to assess whether each TCR beta V gene segment acted as functional or pseudogenic. A later genetic analysis took genome-wide SNP genotypes for about 55% of the roughly 670 donors and used that subset as a discovery cohort. The later analysis used no new phenotypic data to find candidate immune exposures, relying instead on TCR beta sequences and their occurrence across donors. Donor age, sex, ethnicity and CMV serostatus were collected together with the repertoire data. The number of donors typed differed by locus, with about 629-630 for A, B, C, DRB1 and DQB1, roughly 520 for DQA1, 600 to 610 for DPA1, and some 450 for DPB1. Five DR-DQ haplotypes were handled as single units for association and clustering because linkage in the cohort was strong. What the research found in general, with its limitations: V-gene and J-gene trimming of TCR beta chains was associated with a missense DCLRE1C variant in a later genetic analysis, and the association was replicated in an independent cohort. Because HLA typing was unavailable for some donors at each locus, only the typed subset was used in association tests. The sequencing pipeline was judged likely to have produced a cluster of highly shared sequence variants as a technical artifact. According to a later analysis, parvovirus B19, influenza, CMV and Epstein-Barr virus appeared linked to several top co-occurrence clusters. A further reported finding was that TCR beta sequences accurately predicted the HLA-A and HLA-B alleles for most subjects in the first cohort. Compared with the roughly 710-donor mean, donors in an Asian-associated ancestry cluster had fewer N-insertions in productive TCRs, according to a later genetic analysis. In vitro tests confirmed that a few of the cytomegalovirus-associated TCR beta chains recognize cytomegalovirus antigens. In an earlier analysis of some 550 of the donors, most TCR beta V segments were observed in productive rearrangements about 90% or about 30% of the time, broadly matching IMGT annotations. The authors suggested that the approach could potentially be generalized to other disease states and immunological phenotypes. In a later analysis, most CMV-associated TCR beta chains were found to appear HLA-restricted, with HLA associations seemingly driven largely by CMV exposure. In a later analysis, TCR association rates were found to vary across HLA loci, with the most associated TCRs seen for DRB1 alleles and the fewest for HLA-C alleles. The presence/absence analyses assumed that sequencing depth was roughly uniform across donors, and that assumption may not be true. In the study, around 160 TCR beta chains were listed as associated with cytomegalovirus. The earlier analysis of approximately 540 of the donors excluded 15 to 20 rarely observed V segments, including chromosome 9 orphons, because counts were too low. A later analysis found that HLA-associated TCR beta chains were more clonally expanded and had lower generation probabilities than equally common non-associated chains. In this cohort, only TCR beta chains were sequenced, and detectable features were limited by the absence of alpha or paired-chain data. CMV serostatus was the only immune exposure information available for the cohort. Specific HLA alleles were associated with 16,951 TCR beta sequences at a false discovery rate of 0.05 in a later analysis. The 87-base-pair reads could not distinguish some IMGT-functional V segments, including TRBV6-2 and TRBV6-3, so those segments were excluded. Most TCR sequences were seen in very few donors, while some public TCRs were found in many individuals. Correlated functional status among segregating V segments might reflect linkage disequilibrium, but an unknown experimental factor could not be ruled out. The classifier was reported to diagnose cytomegalovirus status with high specificity and sensitivity in both the original cohort and the validation cohort. Strong co-occurrence of HLA alleles, especially DR and DQ, made assigning TCR associations to individual alleles difficult.

Worth noting for this clone: Which antigen it targets is not known. There are no base qualities to consult, and no much larger clone falls within one base.

Based on the germline V gene (reference sequence), the CDR1 and CDR2 sequences are LNHDA and SQIVND. V was cut back by 6 bases and J by 3 bases, leaving a gap of 12 bases between them. The CDR3 has 13 amino acids, counting the end cysteine and phenylalanine. Only CDR3 DNA remains: 39 bases, in frame from the first base. Library preparation used the immunoSEQ multiplex PCR assay. A mixture of 60 forward primers for TCR Vbeta segments and 13 reverse primers for TCR Jbeta segments was used in the multiplex PCR. The CDR3 region of rearranged TCR beta genes was amplified from genomic DNA with a multiplex PCR assay. Amplified TCR beta libraries were sequenced as 87-base-pair reads on the Illumina HiSeq System. From the authors' description of their analysis: Across the 700 or so repertoires, a later analysis counted 80 million or so unique TCR beta chains, around 11 million of which were shared by at least two donors. To remove PCR and sequencing errors, raw reads were error-corrected and collapsed into unique sequences using a nearest-neighbor algorithm that merged closely related sequences. To assign V, D and J gene segments, CDR3 sequences were aligned to IMGT reference sequences. Each retained sequence needed at least a six-nucleotide match to both a V gene segment and a J gene segment. Rearrangements were classified as productive when the CDR3 lacked stop codons and remained in frame with V and J, and all other rearrangements were classified as non-productive. Following IMGT convention, CDR3 was defined as the stretch from the second conserved V-encoded cysteine up to the conserved J-encoded phenylalanine. In an earlier analysis of more than 550 of the donors, sequences lacking an unambiguous match to a single V gene segment were excluded. In an earlier analysis of about 590 of the donors, a V segment was called functional when productive rearrangements were above 56.7%, and segregating when the standard deviation between donors exceeded 5%. A statistical classification framework was built to diagnose cytomegalovirus status from the catalog of TCR beta chain sequences. In a later analysis, V and J genes were assigned by comparing TCR nucleotide sequences against IMGT/GENE-DB human TR gene sequences. A later analysis assigned CDR3 sequences and most-parsimonious VDJ recombination scenarios with the TCRdist pipeline. A later analysis defined each TCR beta chain by its CDR3 amino acid sequence plus V-gene family, and excluded reads lacking a unique V-gene family. A later analysis removed several hundred highly shared, low-generation-probability nucleotide sequences to deal with suspected cross-contamination and a sequencing artifact. In a later analysis, a clonal expansion index for each public chain was calculated from normalized within-repertoire ranks of inferred template counts. In a later analysis, generation probabilities were computed using a VDJ recombination model fitted to out-of-frame rearrangements, and the results were checked against IGoR. In a later analysis, TCR-TCR, TCR-HLA and TCR-CMV co-occurrence was scored with hypergeometric tests, and a repertoire-size bias correction was applied to TCR pairs. A later analysis estimated false discovery rates by permuting HLA or CMV assignments 20 times. In a later analysis, co-occurring TCRs were grouped using DBSCAN, with TCRdist sequence similarity added in when clustering inside HLA-allele-positive subsets. Repertoires with fewer than 30,000 or more than 120,000 public chains, plus five repertoires with anomalous nucleotide sharing, were excluded from co-occurrence clustering. TCRdb limited this immuneACCESS table to in-frame rearrangements with V and J called. A share of clones is missing; checked studies link under half to unresolved V genes, and the rest is unexplained. Clone size and the V and J calls come from that table; the DNA yielded D and trimming. This sample lists some 150,000 clones; over 65% were detected once. The ten largest clones capture 3.5% to 5% of the sample.

The cohort consisted of fewer than 700 healthy bone marrow donors. All cohort members were sampled while nominally healthy, although unrecorded immune exposures were likely present. The donor was CMV seropositive and belonged to the group of around 300 seropositive cohort members. Every donor gave a peripheral blood sample, and the peripheral blood mononuclear cells from that sample were used for TCR beta sequencing. The Qiagen DNeasy Blood Extraction Kit was used to extract genomic DNA from the blood cell samples. The clonotype originates from a man between 18 and 35 years old in good health and CMV-seropositive. The chain employs TRBV19 and TRBJ2-7; possibly the D gene is TRBD2, per 5 matching bases. Sequencing input: PBMCs. The CDR3 protein: CASSLEVSYEQYF. The DNA sequence is TGTGCCAGTAGCCTGGAGGTGAGCTACGAGCAGTACTTC.